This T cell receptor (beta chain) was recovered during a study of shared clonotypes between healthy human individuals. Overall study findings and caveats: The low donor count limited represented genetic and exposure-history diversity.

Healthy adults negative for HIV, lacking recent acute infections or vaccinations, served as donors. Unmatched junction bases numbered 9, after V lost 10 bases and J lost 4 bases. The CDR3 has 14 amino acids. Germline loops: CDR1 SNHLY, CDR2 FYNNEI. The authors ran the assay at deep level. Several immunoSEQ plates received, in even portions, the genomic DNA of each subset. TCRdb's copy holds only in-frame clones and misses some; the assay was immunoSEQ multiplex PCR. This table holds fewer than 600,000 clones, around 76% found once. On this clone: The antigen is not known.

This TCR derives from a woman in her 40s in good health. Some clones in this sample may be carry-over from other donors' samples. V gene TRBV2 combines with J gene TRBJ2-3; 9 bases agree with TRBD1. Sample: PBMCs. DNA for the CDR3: TGTGCCACAAGTAGGGACAGGGCGGCAGATACGCAGTATTTT. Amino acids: CATSRDRAADTQYF.